This TCR beta chain was captured in a study of T cell responses to AZD1222 COVID-19 vaccine. Details on this clone: What it binds is not known.

Study-wide points: As reported, nearly half of all spike-specific TCRs target variant regions that are unmutated. Donors were chiefly white British, with a greater number of females, and clonal diversity was perhaps underestimated. Repertoires were obtained only post-peak T cell response. Spike was spanned by vaccine-associated CD4 TCRs, with dominance at 160-218 and 743-854.

Some clones are missing from TCRdb's copy, which holds only in-frame ones; the method was immunoSEQ multiplex PCR. The repertoire holds about 160,000 clones, about 90% seen once, with around 4.6% in the top ten. The V end was cut by 5 bases, the J end by 3 bases, with 5 bases between. The CDR3 spans 12 residues. In germline, CDR1 is SGHAT, CDR2 FQNNGV. The receptor was derived from an adult in good health. The chain combines TRBV11-2 with TRBJ2-1; D gene uncertain. The sequenced sample was peripheral blood, obtained on day 0 of MenACWY control vaccination. This CDR3 reads CASSPNYNEQFF. CDR3 sequence (DNA): TGTGCCAGCAGCCCCAACTACAATGAGCAGTTCTTC.